These 21 T cell receptor beta chains came from one sample sequenced in a study of T cell responses to AZD1222 COVID-19 vaccine. Profiling relied on immunoSEQ multiplex PCR, and the TCRdb table lists in-frame clones only, not all of them. The sample includes tens of thousands of clones, roughly nine tenths of them seen just once. The input for sequencing was peripheral blood, taken 28 days after the second AZD1222 dose. The receptors here all came from an adult who received the AZD1222 COVID-19 vaccine.

The J gene is TRBJ1-6, the V gene TRBV2; D unclear. The CDR3 has 15 residues. The V gene lost 3 bases and the J gene lost 10 bases, with 16 bases spanning the gap. The germline CDR1 and CDR2 sequences are SNHLY and FYNNEI. The CDR3 reads CASSDYRGKASPLHF. The DNA for the CDR3 is TGTGCCAGCAGTGATTACCGGGGTAAGGCCTCACCCCTCCACTTT.

The J gene is TRBJ2-7, the V gene TRBV3-1 (or the pseudogene TRBV3-2); unclear D gene. This CDR3 has 14 residues. Germline lookup yields CDR1 LGHDT and CDR2 YNNKEL (reference sequence). Trimming cost V 7 bases and J 2 bases, with 15 bases left between them. The CDR3 spells CASTPFTGAYEQYF. DNA of the CDR3: TGTGCCAGCACCCCTTTCACTGGGGCCTACGAGCAGTACTTC.

This CDR3 is CASSRQGAIGYTF. DNA of the CDR3: TGTGCCAGCAGCCGACAGGGGGCAATCGGCTACACCTTC. This rearrangement joins TRBV14 to TRBJ1-2; 10 positions match TRBD1. Per germline, CDR1 SGHDN and CDR2 FVKESK. This CDR3 region has 13 residues. V lost 4 bases and J lost 8; bases outside the gene matches: 4. Together with reference TRBV14 and TRBJ1-2, the CDR3 gives the full variable domain: EAGVTQFPSHSVIEKGQTVTLRCDPISGHDNLYWYRRVMGKEIKFLLHFVKESKQDESGMPNNRFLAERTGGTYSTLKVQPAELEDSGVYFCASSRQGAIGYTFGSGTRLTVV.

This clone was detected once. J is TRBJ1-1 and V is TRBV7-9, with D perhaps matching TRBD1 (5 bases). Germline CDR1 reads SEHNR; CDR2 reads FQNEAQ (reference sequence). The length of the CDR3 is 13 residues. The ends were cut back, 7 bases at V and 5 bases at J, with 14 bases in the middle. CDR3 loop: CASTSGHWTEAFF. The CDR3 DNA follows: TGTGCCAGCACCTCAGGGCATTGGACTGAAGCTTTCTTT.

The V and J genes are TRBV6-5 and TRBJ1-1; 8 bases map to TRBD1. V was clipped by 7 bases and J by 0 bases; unmatched bases: 4. Germline V lookup: CDR1 MNHEY, CDR2 SVGAGI. This CDR3 is built from 14 residues. The CDR3 region is CASNTGGMNTEAFF. Here the CDR3 DNA reads TGTGCCAGCAATACAGGGGGGATGAACACTGAAGCTTTCTTT.

This clone was seen just once. This CDR3 reads CASRKSGGSNQPQHF. The CDR3 nucleotides read TGTGCCAGCAGGAAGTCGGGGGGGAGCAATCAGCCCCAGCATTTT. The V gene is TRBV27, the J gene TRBJ1-5; possible D gene TRBD1, 5 bases. Germline-derived CDR1 and CDR2 are MNHEY and SMNVEV (reference sequence). V was pared by 6 bases and J by 1 base, with 13 bases between. The CDR3 loop spans 15 amino acids.

For this clone: Other DNA sequences in the same sample also yield this CDR3. The chain recombines TRBV5-4 with TRBJ1-2; D uncertain. With 0 bases removed from V and 2 bases from J, the gap between germline ends came to 8 bases. Germline V gene sequence: CDR1 SGHNT, CDR2 YYREEE (reference sequence). The CDR3 runs 14 residues. The CDR3 DNA reads TGTGCCAGCAGCTTGGCGGGGTCCAACTATGGCTACACCTTC. It encodes CASSLAGSNYGYTF.

This chain uses TRBV27 with TRBJ1-2, with D hard to call. This CDR3 has 14 residues. CDR1 MNHEY and CDR2 SMNVEV come from the germline V gene (reference sequence). V lost 1 base and J 5 bases, leaving 11 bases between the germline ends. In DNA, the CDR3 is TGTGCCAGCAGTTTATTCCCAGCTGTTTATGGCTACACCTTC. Translation: CASSLFPAVYGYTF.

The chain employs TRBV2 and TRBJ1-5, with no clear D. V was trimmed by 5 bases and J by 1 base, leaving 9 bases between them. In germline, CDR1 is SNHLY, CDR2 FYNNEI. The CDR3 has 14 residues. The CDR3 DNA sequence: TGTGCCAGCAGTCTTGAACGGAGCAATCAGCCCCAGCATTTT. Its translation is CASSLERSNQPQHF.

V and J are TRBV30 and TRBJ1-2, with 9 bases identical to TRBD1. CDR3 length: 14 amino acids. The ends lost 4 bases at V and 4 bases at J; junction bases unmatched: 7. Germline CDR1 reads GTSNPN; CDR2 reads SVGIG (reference sequence). The CDR3 loop is CAWIPDRGGYGYTF. CDR3 in DNA: TGTGCCTGGATCCCAGACAGGGGGGGCTATGGCTACACCTTC.

This chain uses TRBV3-1 (or the pseudogene TRBV3-2) with TRBJ1-1, with D possibly TRBD1 on 5 matching bases. V was trimmed by 1 base and J by 1 base, leaving 10 bases between them. Looked up from germline, CDR1 is LGHDT and CDR2 is YNNKEL (reference sequence). This CDR3 comprises 15 residues. CDR3 sequence: CASSQGPGTNTEAFF. The CDR3 bases are TGTGCCAGCAGCCAAGGTCCAGGGACGAACACTGAAGCTTTCTTT.

The chain employs TRBV19 and TRBJ2-7; weak D call: TRBD1 (5 bases). The CDR3 runs to 15 residues. V lost 3 bases and J lost 1, with 13 bases in between. From germline, CDR1 is LNHDA and CDR2 SQIVND (reference sequence). The CDR3 sequence is CASSMGQGSSYEQYF. In DNA, the CDR3 is TGTGCCAGTAGTATGGGGCAGGGTAGTTCCTACGAGCAGTACTTC.

This rearrangement joins TRBV6-6 to TRBJ2-3, with 13 bases lining up with TRBD2. The CDR3 covers 15 residues. In germline, CDR1 is MNHNY, CDR2 SVGAGI (reference sequence). Trimming cost V 5 bases and J 6 bases; bases outside gene matches: 5. This chain's CDR3 is CASSPGLAGLDTQYF. The DNA for the CDR3 is TGTGCCAGCAGTCCGGGACTAGCGGGGTTGGATACGCAGTATTTT.

The genes are TRBV5-5 and TRBJ1-5; TRBD1 matches at 7 bases. The CDR3 runs to 15 residues. With V trimmed by 0 bases and J by 7 bases, 7 bases remained unmatched. Germline-derived CDR1 and CDR2 are SGHKS and YYEKEE (reference sequence). The CDR3 DNA sequence: TGTGCCAGCAGCTTGGGAGTGGGGACAGCCCAGCCCCAGCATTTT. It is translated as CASSLGVGTAQPQHF.

The chain has TRBV2 and TRBJ1-5; D is perhaps TRBD1 (5 bases). V was trimmed by 6 bases and J by 1 base, leaving 10 bases between them. CDR1 SNHLY and CDR2 FYNNEI come from the germline V gene. The length of the CDR3 is 14 residues. As DNA, the CDR3 is TGTGCCAGCAGGGATTGGGACAGCAATCAGCCCCAGCATTTT. Protein: CASRDWDSNQPQHF.

The chain recombines TRBV2 with TRBJ2-1, with TRBD1 as a possible D gene (5 bases). Germline-derived CDR1 and CDR2 are SNHLY and FYNNEI. The V end was cut by 7 bases, the J end by 2 bases, with 12 bases between. The CDR3 is 14 amino acids. This CDR3 is CASTRQRTYNEQFF. In DNA form, the CDR3 reads TGTGCCAGCACCCGACAGAGGACCTACAATGAGCAGTTCTTC. The variable domain in full, with the rest retrieved from reference TRBV2 and TRBJ2-1, is EPEVTQTPSHQVTQMGQEVILRCVPISNHLYFYWYRQILGQKVEFLVSFYNNEISEKSEIFDDQFSVERPDGSNFTLKIRSTKLEDSAMYFCASTRQRTYNEQFFGPGTRLTVL.

The chain links TRBV7-9 to TRBJ1-4; D uncertain. Germline CDR1 is SEHNR and CDR2 is FQNEAQ (reference sequence). V was pared by 7 bases and J by 5 bases, with 17 bases between. The CDR3 is 15 residues long. CDR3 residues: CASTLSTGWNEKLFF. DNA of the CDR3: TGTGCCAGCACCCTTAGTACGGGGTGGAATGAAAAACTGTTTTTT.

This clone has only one observation. This chain links TRBV30 with TRBJ2-3; D is unresolved. The CDR3 length is 12 residues. In germline, CDR1 is GTSNPN, CDR2 SVGIG (reference sequence). V lost 3 bases and J 5 bases, leaving 9 bases between the germline ends. The CDR3 nucleotides are TGTGCCTGGAGGCGAGGCGGAGATACGCAGTATTTT. Its translation: CAWRRGGDTQYF.

The chain is built from TRBV6-2 or TRBV6-3 and TRBJ2-7, with TRBD2 matching over 7 bases. V lost 4 bases, J lost 0 bases, and 9 bases stayed unmatched. CDR1 is MNHEY, CDR2 SVGEGT, per germline. This CDR3 has 16 amino acids. The CDR3 is CASSSSGAVLSYEQYF. DNA of the CDR3: TGTGCCAGCAGTTCCAGCGGGGCCGTTCTCTCCTACGAGCAGTACTTC.

The chain joins TRBV4-2 to TRBJ2-3; a possible D gene is TRBD2 (6 bases). Between the trimmed V and J ends, which lost 1 base and 1 base, there was a span of 15 bases. Germline V gives CDR1 LGHNA, CDR2 YNFKEQ. The CDR3 runs to 17 residues. The CDR3 DNA is TGTGCCAGCAGCCAAGTAGAGGGCGGGGCTCGCACAGATACGCAGTATTTT. This codes for CASSQVEGGARTDTQYF.

The rearrangement joins TRBV11-2 to TRBJ2-1; D is unresolved. The CDR3 covers 13 residues. Trimming stripped 1 base from V and 8 bases from J, with 9 bases between. Germline CDR1 SGHAT, CDR2 FQNNGV. CDR3 loop: CASSLVGSDEQFF. As DNA, the CDR3 is TGTGCCAGCAGCTTAGTCGGAAGCGATGAGCAGTTCTTC.